The TCR beta chain described here comes from a study of T cell responses to AZD1222 COVID-19 vaccine. This clone was seen only once. Its matching antigen is unknown. TCRdb's table, derived via immunoSEQ multiplex PCR, lists solely in-frame clones and lacks some. The sample records roughly 150,000 clones, 88% being singletons. CDR3 length: 16 residues. Germline CDR1 and CDR2: LNHDA and SQIVND (reference sequence). The V gene end was trimmed by 3 bases and the J gene end by 4 bases; junction bases not matched to a gene: 8. General study results and limits: At 160-218 and 743-854, vaccine-associated CD4 TCRs were dominant, and they spanned spike. Epitopes outside B.1.351 and B.1.1.7 mutated regions reportedly drew nearly half of spike TCRs. The peak T cell response came first, and repertoires were sampled only after it. Seropositive status at baseline applied to only five to seven AZD1222 recipients.

Source: peripheral blood, taken on day 0 of AZD1222 vaccination. This receptor was identified in an adult in good health. The chain links TRBV19 to TRBJ1-5; TRBD1 aligns across 8 bases. The CDR3 loop is CASSISGQGGNQPQHF. CDR3 nucleotides: TGTGCCAGTAGTATTTCAGGACAGGGAGGGAATCAGCCCCAGCATTTT.